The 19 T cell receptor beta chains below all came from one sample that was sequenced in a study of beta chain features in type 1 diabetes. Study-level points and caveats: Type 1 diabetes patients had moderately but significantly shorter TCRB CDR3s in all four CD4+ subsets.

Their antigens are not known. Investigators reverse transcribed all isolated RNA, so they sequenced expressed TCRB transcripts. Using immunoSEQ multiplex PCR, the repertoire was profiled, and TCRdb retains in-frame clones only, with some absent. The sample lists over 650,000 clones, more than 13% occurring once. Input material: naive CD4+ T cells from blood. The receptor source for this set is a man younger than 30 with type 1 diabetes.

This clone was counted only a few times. CDR3: CASSFRQGRGTGELFF. The DNA of the CDR3 is TGTGCCAGCAGTTTCCGACAGGGGAGAGGGACCGGGGAGCTGTTTTTT. J is TRBJ2-2 and V is TRBV28, with 8 bases lining up with TRBD1. The J segment lost 5 bases and the V segment lost 3 bases, leaving 8 bases of the junction unmatched. This CDR3 spans 16 amino acids. Germline V gene data show CDR1 as MDHEN and CDR2 as SYDVKM.

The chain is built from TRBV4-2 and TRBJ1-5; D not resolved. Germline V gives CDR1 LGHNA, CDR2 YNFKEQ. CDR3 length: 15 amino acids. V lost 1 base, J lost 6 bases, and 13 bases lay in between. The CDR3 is CASSQGTGAGQPQHF. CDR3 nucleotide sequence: TGTGCCAGCAGCCAAGGGACGGGAGCAGGTCAGCCCCAGCATTTT.

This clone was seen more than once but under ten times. For the CDR3, the DNA is TGTGCCTTTACAATAGCGGGGGCGTCGAGAGAGACCCAGTACTTC. Amino acids: CAFTIAGASRETQYF. The genes are TRBV30 and TRBJ2-5, with 9 positions matching TRBD2. CDR1 and CDR2 from the germline V gene are GTSNPN and SVGIG (reference sequence). The CDR3 has 15 residues. The V and J ends lost 7 bases and 4 bases, in that order; junction bases with no gene match: 13.

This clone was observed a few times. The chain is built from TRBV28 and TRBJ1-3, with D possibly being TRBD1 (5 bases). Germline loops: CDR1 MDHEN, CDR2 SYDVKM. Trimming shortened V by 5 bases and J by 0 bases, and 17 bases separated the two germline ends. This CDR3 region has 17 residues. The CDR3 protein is CASSARNRLYSGNTIYF. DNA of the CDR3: TGTGCCAGCAGTGCCCGGAACAGGCTCTACTCTGGAAACACCATATATTTT.

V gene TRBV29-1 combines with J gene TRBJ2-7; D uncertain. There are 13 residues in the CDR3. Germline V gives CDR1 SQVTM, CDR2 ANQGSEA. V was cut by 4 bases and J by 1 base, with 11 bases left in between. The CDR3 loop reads CSVVSLLSYEQYF. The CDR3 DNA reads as TGCAGCGTTGTTAGCCTGCTATCCTACGAGCAGTACTTC.

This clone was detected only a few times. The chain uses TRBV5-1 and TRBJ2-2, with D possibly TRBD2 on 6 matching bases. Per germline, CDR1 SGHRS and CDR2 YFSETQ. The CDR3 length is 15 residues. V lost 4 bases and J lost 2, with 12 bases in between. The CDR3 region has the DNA TGCGCCAGCAGCCCCGGGACTCCTAACACCGGGGAGCTGTTTTTT. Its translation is CASSPGTPNTGELFF.

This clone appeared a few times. CDR3 protein: CASSPTDGELFF. Here the CDR3 DNA reads TGTGCCAGCAGCCCGACGGACGGGGAGCTGTTTTTT. The V and J genes are TRBV6-5 and TRBJ2-2; no firm D call. Germline V CDR1 and CDR2: MNHEY, SVGAGI. The CDR3 is made up of 12 amino acids. V was pared by 6 bases and J by 7 bases, with 9 bases between.

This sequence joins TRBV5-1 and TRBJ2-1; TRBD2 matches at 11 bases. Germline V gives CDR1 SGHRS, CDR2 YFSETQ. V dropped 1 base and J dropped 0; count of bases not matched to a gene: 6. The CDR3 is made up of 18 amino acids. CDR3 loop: CASSLKTSGDNSYNEQFF. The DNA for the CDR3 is TGCGCCAGCAGCTTGAAGACTAGCGGGGACAACTCCTACAATGAGCAGTTCTTC.

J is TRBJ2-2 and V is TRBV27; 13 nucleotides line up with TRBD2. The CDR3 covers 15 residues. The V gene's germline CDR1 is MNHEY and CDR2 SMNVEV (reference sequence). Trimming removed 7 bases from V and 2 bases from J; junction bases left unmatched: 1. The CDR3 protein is CASTGLAGNTGELFF. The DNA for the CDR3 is TGTGCCAGCACGGGACTAGCGGGAAACACCGGGGAGCTGTTTTTT.

CDR3 sequence reads: CASSSKGTSGNSEQYF. CDR3 sequence (DNA): TGTGCCAGCAGCTCGAAAGGGACTAGCGGGAACTCCGAGCAGTACTTC. The chain joins TRBV7-2 to TRBJ2-7; 13 bases are a match to TRBD2. This CDR3 spans 16 amino acids. The germline gives CDR1 SGHTA, CDR2 FQGNSA. V shed 4 bases and J 6 bases; nucleotides not matched to a gene: 9.

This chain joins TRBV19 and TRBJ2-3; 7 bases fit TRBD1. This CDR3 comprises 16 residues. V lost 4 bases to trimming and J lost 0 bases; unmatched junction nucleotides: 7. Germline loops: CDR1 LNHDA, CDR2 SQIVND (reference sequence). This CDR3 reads CASSNTYRGSTDTQYF. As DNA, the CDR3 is TGTGCCAGTAGTAACACCTACAGGGGTAGCACAGATACGCAGTATTTT.

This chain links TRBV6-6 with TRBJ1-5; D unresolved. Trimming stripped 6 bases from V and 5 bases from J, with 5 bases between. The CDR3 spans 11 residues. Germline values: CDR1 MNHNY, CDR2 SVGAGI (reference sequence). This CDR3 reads CASRGDQPQHF. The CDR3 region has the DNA TGTGCCAGCAGGGGAGATCAGCCCCAGCATTTT.

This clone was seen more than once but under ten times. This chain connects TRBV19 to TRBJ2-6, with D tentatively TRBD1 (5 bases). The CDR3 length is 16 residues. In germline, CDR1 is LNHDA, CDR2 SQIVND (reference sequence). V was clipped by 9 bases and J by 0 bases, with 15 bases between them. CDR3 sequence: CASTFTGRSGANVLTF. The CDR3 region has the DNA TGTGCCAGCACCTTCACAGGCCGCTCTGGGGCCAACGTCCTGACTTTC. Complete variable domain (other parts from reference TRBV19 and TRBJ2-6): DGGITQSPKYLFRKEGQNVTLSCEQNLNHDAMYWYRQDPGQGLRLIYYSQIVNDFQKGDIAEGYSVSREKKESFPLTVTSAQKNPTAFYLCASTFTGRSGANVLTFGAGSRLTVL.

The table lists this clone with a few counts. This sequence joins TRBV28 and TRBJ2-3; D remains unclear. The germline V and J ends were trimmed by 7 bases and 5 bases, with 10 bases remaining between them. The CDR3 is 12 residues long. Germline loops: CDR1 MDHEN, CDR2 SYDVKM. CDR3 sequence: CASTDPRDTQYF. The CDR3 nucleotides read TGTGCCAGCACCGACCCCCGAGATACGCAGTATTTT.

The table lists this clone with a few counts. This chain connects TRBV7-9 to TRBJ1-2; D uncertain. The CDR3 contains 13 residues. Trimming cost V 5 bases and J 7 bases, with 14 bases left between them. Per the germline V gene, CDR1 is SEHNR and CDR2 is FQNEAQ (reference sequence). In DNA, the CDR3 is TGTGCCAGCAGCCCCCCAGGCCTCCCTGGCTACACCTTC. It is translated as CASSPPGLPGYTF. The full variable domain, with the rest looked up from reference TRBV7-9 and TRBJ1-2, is DTGVSQNPRHKITKRGQNVTFRCDPISEHNRLYWYRQTLGQGPEFLTYFQNEAQLEKSRLLSDRFSAERPKGSFSTLEIQRTEQGDSAMYLCASSPPGLPGYTFGSGTRLTVV.

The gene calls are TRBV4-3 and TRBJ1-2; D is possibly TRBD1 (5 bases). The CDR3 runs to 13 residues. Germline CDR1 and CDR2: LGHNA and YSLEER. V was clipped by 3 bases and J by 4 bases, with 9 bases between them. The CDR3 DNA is TGCGCCAGCAGCCACAGGGCTGGCTATGGCTACACCTTC. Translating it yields CASSHRAGYGYTF.

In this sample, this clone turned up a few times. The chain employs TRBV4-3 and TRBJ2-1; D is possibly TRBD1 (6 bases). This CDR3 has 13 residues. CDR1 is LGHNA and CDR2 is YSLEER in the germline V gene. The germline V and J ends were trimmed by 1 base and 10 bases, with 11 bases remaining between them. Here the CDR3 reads CASSQGDTREQFF. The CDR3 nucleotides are TGCGCCAGCAGCCAAGGGGACACCAGGGAGCAGTTCTTC.

The DNA for the CDR3 is TGCGCCAGCAGCTTGGGACAGGGGAGGACTGAAGCTTTCTTT. Translating gives CASSLGQGRTEAFF. The chain uses TRBV5-1 and TRBJ1-1, with 8 bases aligning to TRBD1. V was pared by 0 bases and J by 5 bases, with 3 bases of the junction left unmatched. The germline V gene has CDR1 SGHRS and CDR2 YFSETQ. The CDR3 is 14 amino acids.

CDR3 sequence reads: CASRFGTTNTGELFF. The CDR3 DNA reads as TGTGCCAGCAGGTTCGGGACAACGAACACCGGGGAGCTGTTTTTT. The rearrangement uses TRBV5-4 and TRBJ2-2, with D possibly being TRBD1 (6 bases). There are 15 residues in the CDR3. From germline, CDR1 is SGHNT and CDR2 YYREEE (reference sequence). V gave up 5 bases and J gave up 0 bases, with 11 bases separating them.